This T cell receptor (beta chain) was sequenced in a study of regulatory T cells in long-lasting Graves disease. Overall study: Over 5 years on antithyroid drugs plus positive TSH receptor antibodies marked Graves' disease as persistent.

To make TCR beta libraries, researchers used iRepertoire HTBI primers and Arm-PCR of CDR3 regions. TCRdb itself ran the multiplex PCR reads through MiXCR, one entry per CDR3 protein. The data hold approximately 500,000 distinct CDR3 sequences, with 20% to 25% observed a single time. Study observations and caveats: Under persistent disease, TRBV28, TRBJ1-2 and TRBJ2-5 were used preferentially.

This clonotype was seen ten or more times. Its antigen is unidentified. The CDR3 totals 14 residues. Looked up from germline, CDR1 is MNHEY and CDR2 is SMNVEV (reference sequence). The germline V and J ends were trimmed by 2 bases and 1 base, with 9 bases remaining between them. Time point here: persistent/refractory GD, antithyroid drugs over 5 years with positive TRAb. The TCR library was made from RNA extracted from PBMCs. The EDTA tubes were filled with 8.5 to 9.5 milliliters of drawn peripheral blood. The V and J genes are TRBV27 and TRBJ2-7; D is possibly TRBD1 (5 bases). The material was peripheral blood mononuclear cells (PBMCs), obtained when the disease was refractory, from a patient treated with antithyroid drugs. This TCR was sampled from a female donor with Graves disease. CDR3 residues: CASSLQGMSYEQYF. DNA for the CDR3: TGTGCCAGCAGTTTACAGGGAATGTCCTACGAGCAGTACTTC.